One and the same sample provided the 27 T cell receptor beta chains below, sequenced in a study of blood T cell repertoires in COVID-19. Generated by immunoSEQ multiplex PCR, the TCRdb table keeps only in-frame clones and is missing some. This sample yields fewer than 350,000 clones, of which around 91% are seen a single time; 9.5% belongs to the top ten. The source material was PBMCs or T cells enriched from blood (not recorded which). The receptors originated from a woman aged 40 to 55 who had recovered from COVID-19.

This sequence joins TRBV11-2 and TRBJ2-7; 10 bases map to TRBD2. Trimming at V came to 4 bases and at J to 0 bases, leaving 6 bases not matched to a gene. CDR1 and CDR2 (germline): SGHAT, FQNNGV. This CDR3 is 16 amino acids long. For the CDR3, the DNA is TGTGCCAGCAGCTCTCGACTAGCGGGTTTCTCCTACGAGCAGTACTTC. Its protein product is CASSSRLAGFSYEQYF. Combining the CDR3 with reference TRBV11-2 and TRBJ2-7 gives the whole variable domain EAGVAQSPRYKIIEKRQSVAFWCNPISGHATLYWYQQILGQGPKLLIQFQNNGVVDDSQLPKDRFSAERLKGVDSTLKIQPAKLEDSAVYLCASSSRLAGFSYEQYFGPGTRLTVT.

This chain links TRBV6-6 with TRBJ2-5; possibly TRBD1 for D (6 bases). Trimming shortened V by 4 bases and J by 2 bases, and 11 bases separated the two germline ends. The CDR3 sequence is 14 residues long. Germline-derived CDR1 and CDR2 are MNHNY and SVGAGI (reference sequence). CDR3 bases: TGTGCCAGCAGTTCCCAGGGGTATCAAGAGACCCAGTACTTC. Its protein is CASSSQGYQETQYF.

The chain is built from TRBV4-1 and TRBJ1-1, with 8 positions matching TRBD1. V lost 2 bases, J lost 3 bases, and 5 bases stayed unmatched. CDR1 MGHRA and CDR2 YSYEKL come from the germline V gene. CDR3 length: 15 residues. In nucleotides, the CDR3 is TGCGCCAGCAGCCAATTGCAGGGGGCCGACACTGAAGCTTTCTTT. This translates into CASSQLQGADTEAFF.

V and J are TRBV4-3 and TRBJ1-2; D may be TRBD1 (6 bases). CDR1 is LGHNA, CDR2 YSLEER, per germline. The CDR3 has 16 residues. Trimming stripped 0 bases from V and 0 bases from J, with 11 bases between. CDR3 in DNA: TGCGCCAGCAGCCAAGATTGGCGACAGGCTAACTATGGCTACACCTTC. This encodes CASSQDWRQANYGYTF.

This clone came up once. V gene TRBV28 combines with J gene TRBJ2-2, with D possibly matching TRBD2 (5 bases). This CDR3 has 14 residues. V lost 8 bases and J 6 bases, leaving 16 bases between the germline ends. From germline, CDR1 is MDHEN and CDR2 SYDVKM. CDR3 in DNA: TGTGCCAGCTTACGGGGTCGTCAGGCCGGGGAGCTGTTTTTT. Protein: CASLRGRQAGELFF.

The gene calls are TRBV18 and TRBJ2-7; tentative D call: TRBD2 (5 bases). V dropped 2 bases and J dropped 0 bases, with 11 bases sitting between them. The CDR3 contains 15 residues. Per germline, CDR1 KGHSH and CDR2 LQKENI. The CDR3 DNA reads TGTGCCAGCTCACCAACTATAGCGAGCTCCTACGAGCAGTACTTC. Encoded protein: CASSPTIASSYEQYF.

V is TRBV2 and J is TRBJ2-1, with 8 bases aligning to TRBD1. Germline CDR1 reads SNHLY; CDR2 reads FYNNEI. This CDR3 is built from 13 residues. Trimming took 4 bases from V and 7 from J; bases not matched to a gene: 3. The CDR3 coding sequence is TGTGCCAGCAGTGGACAGGGGAGGAATGAGCAGTTCTTC. Translated, it gives CASSGQGRNEQFF.

This chain joins TRBV12-3 or TRBV12-4 and TRBJ2-3; D unresolved. V was trimmed by 2 bases and J by 4 bases, leaving 4 bases between them. This CDR3 is 12 amino acids long. DNA for the CDR3: TGTGCCAGCAGTTTATCGTCAGATACGCAGTATTTT. Encoded protein: CASSLSSDTQYF.

The chain carries TRBV3-1 (or the pseudogene TRBV3-2) and TRBJ1-5; D is unclear. V gave up 3 bases and J gave up 3 bases, with 12 bases separating them. The germline CDR1 and CDR2 sequences are LGHDT and YNNKEL (reference sequence). The CDR3 spans 15 residues. This chain's CDR3 is CASSHGGRLNQPQHF. The CDR3 bases are TGTGCCAGCAGCCACGGAGGACGGCTCAATCAGCCCCAGCATTTT.

The V and J genes are TRBV18 and TRBJ1-3; a possible D gene is TRBD1 (6 bases). The V gene's germline CDR1 is KGHSH and CDR2 LQKENI. The CDR3 has 17 residues. Trimming took off 3 bases at V and 2 bases at J, with 17 bases between the two ends. CDR3 in amino acids: CASSPLDSRGPGNTIYF. CDR3 nucleotides: TGTGCCAGCTCACCGCTGGACAGTAGGGGACCTGGAAACACCATATATTTT. Complete variable domain (other parts from reference TRBV18 and TRBJ1-3): NAGVMQNPRHLVRRRGQEARLRCSPMKGHSHVYWYRQLPEEGLKFMVYLQKENIIDESGMPKERFSAEFPKEGPSILRIQQVVRGDSAAYFCASSPLDSRGPGNTIYFGEGSWLTVV.

Regarding this clone: Different DNA sequences within this sample yield the same CDR3. CDR3: CSVEIWDSSYNEQFF. In DNA, the CDR3 is TGCAGCGTTGAAATTTGGGACAGTTCCTACAATGAGCAGTTCTTC. This chain uses TRBV29-1 with TRBJ2-1; TRBD1 matches 7 bases. CDR3 size: 15 residues. J was trimmed by 1 base and V by 2 bases; bases with no gene match: 5. Germline CDR1 SQVTM, CDR2 ANQGSEA.

To note about this clone: At the DNA level, this CDR3 is encoded by other sequences in the same sample as well. This chain uses TRBV9 with TRBJ2-1, with 7 bases that match TRBD1. Trimming removed 4 bases from V and 0 bases from J; junction bases left unmatched: 4. The CDR3 has 15 amino acids. Germline assignment: CDR1 SGDLS and CDR2 YYNGEE. CDR3 nucleotides: TGTGCCAGCAGCCCACGGGACAGCTCCTACAATGAGCAGTTCTTC. Encoded protein: CASSPRDSSYNEQFF.

The CDR3, as DNA: TGTGCCAGCAGCCTAATAGGGGTTAGCGGGGGGGCCATAGATGAGCAGTTCTTC. It translates to CASSLIGVSGGAIDEQFF. The chain is built from TRBV5-4 and TRBJ2-1, with 11 bases that match TRBD2. CDR3 length equals 18 residues. The V gene end was trimmed by 4 bases and the J gene end by 8 bases; junction bases not matched to a gene: 17. The germline CDR1 and CDR2 sequences are SGHNT and YYREEE (reference sequence).

CDR3 protein: CASSYSRIRVQPAYEQYF. DNA for the CDR3: TGTGCCAGCAGTTACTCGAGGATCCGAGTCCAACCCGCCTACGAGCAGTACTTC. This chain joins TRBV6-7 and TRBJ2-7; D is ambiguous. TRBV6-7 is placed among ORFs of uncertain function. V was trimmed by 0 bases and J by 2 bases, leaving 20 bases between them. The CDR3 is made up of 18 amino acids.

The sample holds one count of this clone. The V gene is TRBV27, the J gene TRBJ2-7, with unresolved D. In germline, CDR1 is MNHEY, CDR2 SMNVEV (reference sequence). This CDR3 is 14 amino acids long. Trimming shortened V by 3 bases and J by 3 bases, and 12 bases separated the two germline ends. This CDR3 is CASSFGRSDYEQYF. The CDR3 bases are TGTGCCAGCAGTTTTGGGCGCTCGGACTACGAGCAGTACTTC.

A note on this clone: At one of its ends the junction is not consistent with the germline gene, which may arise from a read error. The genes are TRBV27 and TRBJ2-7; no reliable D call. This CDR3 comprises 13 residues. CDR1 MNHEY and CDR2 SMNVEV come from the germline V gene (reference sequence). The CDR3 DNA sequence: TGTGCCAGCAGTTTATCAAGACTCTCAGAGCCGTACTTC. Its protein is CASSLSRLSEPYF.

The V and J genes are TRBV7-9 and TRBJ2-5; D is perhaps TRBD2 (5 bases). The germline gives CDR1 SEHNR, CDR2 FQNEAQ (reference sequence). With 2 bases removed from V and 5 bases from J, the gap between germline ends came to 15 bases. CDR3 length: 15 residues. The CDR3 sequence is CASSLQLVVFETQYF. CDR3 nucleotides: TGTGCCAGCAGCTTACAACTAGTAGTCTTCGAGACCCAGTACTTC.

The rearrangement joins TRBV6-1 to TRBJ1-5, with D maybe TRBD1 (5 bases). CDR1 MNHNS and CDR2 SASEGT come from the germline V gene. Trimming shortened V by 2 bases and J by 5 bases, and 16 bases separated the two germline ends. The CDR3 is made up of 16 amino acids. The CDR3 DNA sequence: TGTGCCAGCAGTGAACTGGGAGGCAGGGTGGATCAGCCCCAGCATTTT. Translated: CASSELGGRVDQPQHF.

The chain joins TRBV28 to TRBJ1-4; D is unclear. Trimming took 8 bases from V and 7 from J, leaving 17 bases between them. Germline V gives CDR1 MDHEN, CDR2 SYDVKM. This CDR3 contains 14 residues. The chain's CDR3 is CASRSRGVGEKLFF. The DNA of the CDR3 is TGTGCCAGCCGTTCCCGCGGGGTGGGTGAAAAACTGTTTTTT.

The genes are TRBV19 and TRBJ1-5, with a tentative D call TRBD1 (6 bases). Per germline, CDR1 LNHDA and CDR2 SQIVND (reference sequence). This CDR3 contains 14 residues. Trimming shortened V by 8 bases and J by 4 bases, and 15 bases separated the two germline ends. The CDR3 nucleotides are TGTGCCAGTGGGGGGGCCACAAAAAATCAGCCCCAGCATTTT. Translated: CASGGATKNQPQHF.

The genes are TRBV25-1 and TRBJ2-1, with 12 nucleotides matching TRBD2. Germline lookup yields CDR1 MGHDK and CDR2 SYGVNS. V lost 4 bases and J lost 10; bases outside the gene matches: 8. The CDR3 has 15 amino acids. The CDR3 sequence is CASSGRGLAGREQFF. In nucleotides, the CDR3 is TGTGCCAGCAGTGGAAGAGGACTAGCGGGACGAGAGCAGTTCTTC.

The V call is TRBV5-1, the J call TRBJ2-7; possible D gene TRBD2, 6 bases. The CDR3 has 16 amino acids. Per germline, CDR1 SGHRS and CDR2 YFSETQ. V lost 0 bases, J lost 3 bases, and 16 bases lay in between. CDR3 bases: TGCGCCAGCAGCTTGGGGGTATACGGGAGCGTCTACGAGCAGTACTTC. Translated: CASSLGVYGSVYEQYF.

The rearrangement links TRBV7-9 to TRBJ2-1; D unclear. This CDR3 comprises 14 residues. The V gene lost 4 bases and the J gene lost 10 bases, with 17 bases spanning the gap. Germline lookup yields CDR1 SEHNR and CDR2 FQNEAQ (reference sequence). The CDR3 region has the DNA TGTGCCAGCAGCTCCCTCGAGGCAGTTCCAGAGCAGTTCTTC. This encodes CASSSLEAVPEQFF.

The CDR3 DNA is TGTGCCAGCAGTTTAGCGACAAAAAACACTGAAGCTTTCTTT. Translated, it gives CASSLATKNTEAFF. The chain links TRBV28 to TRBJ1-1, with no clear D. The V end lost 2 bases, the J end lost 2 bases, and 9 bases lay between the germline ends. This CDR3 contains 14 residues. CDR1 MDHEN and CDR2 SYDVKM come from the germline V gene.

Here the CDR3 reads CASSGGQGMGSGELFF. In nucleotides, the CDR3 is TGCGCCAGCAGCGGCGGACAGGGTATGGGGTCCGGGGAGCTGTTTTTT. V gene TRBV5-1 combines with J gene TRBJ2-2; TRBD1 agrees at 8 bases. This CDR3 spans 16 amino acids. In germline, CDR1 is SGHRS, CDR2 YFSETQ. The J segment lost 6 bases and the V segment lost 4 bases, leaving 11 bases of the junction unmatched.

The chain combines TRBV27 with TRBJ2-4; D might be TRBD1 (6 bases). Trimming shortened V by 2 bases and J by 4 bases, and 9 bases separated the two germline ends. Germline V gene data show CDR1 as MNHEY and CDR2 as SMNVEV (reference sequence). The CDR3 extends over 14 amino acids. CDR3 loop: CASSLDRLKNIQYF. Written as DNA, the CDR3 is TGTGCCAGCAGTTTAGACAGGCTAAAAAACATTCAGTACTTC.

The V and J genes are TRBV23-1 and TRBJ1-3; TRBD1 aligns across 9 bases. TRBV23-1 is annotated as an ORF whose role is uncertain. Trimming at V came to 4 bases and at J to 1 base, leaving 5 bases not matched to a gene. The CDR3 runs to 16 residues. CDR3 sequence (DNA): TGCGCCAGCAGTCCCTCGACAGGGGGATCTGGAAACACCATATATTTT. Its translation is CASSPSTGGSGNTIYF.